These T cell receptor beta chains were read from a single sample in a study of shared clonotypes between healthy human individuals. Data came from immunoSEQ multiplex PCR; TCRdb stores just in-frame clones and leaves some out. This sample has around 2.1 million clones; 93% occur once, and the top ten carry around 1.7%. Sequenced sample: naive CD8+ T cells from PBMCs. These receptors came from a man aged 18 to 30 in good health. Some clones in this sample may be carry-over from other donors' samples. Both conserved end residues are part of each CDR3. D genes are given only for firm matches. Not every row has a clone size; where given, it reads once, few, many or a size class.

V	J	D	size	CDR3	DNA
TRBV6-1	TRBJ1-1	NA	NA	CASREDTNTEAFF	TGTGCCAGCAGGGAGGACACTAACACTGAAGCTTTCTTT
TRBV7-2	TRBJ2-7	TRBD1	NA	CASSFDRAYEQYF	TGTGCCAGCAGCTTTGACAGGGCTTACGAGCAGTACTTC
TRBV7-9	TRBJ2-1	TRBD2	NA	CASSLSSGRGGEQFF	TGTGCCAGCAGCCTTTCTAGCGGGAGGGGAGGTGAGCAGTTCTTC
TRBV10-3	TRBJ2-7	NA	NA	CAISEINREAEQYF	TGTGCCATCAGTGAGATTAACAGGGAGGCCGAGCAGTACTTC
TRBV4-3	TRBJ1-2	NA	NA	CASSQGLLSYGYTF	TGCGCCAGCAGCCAGGGCTTGTTGAGTTATGGCTACACCTTC
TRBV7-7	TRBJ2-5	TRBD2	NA	CASSLTSGRALETQYF	TGTGCCAGCAGTCTAACTAGCGGGAGGGCCCTGGAGACCCAGTACTTC
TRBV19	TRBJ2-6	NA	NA	CASSPGTGANVLTF	TGTGCCAGTAGTCCCGGGACTGGGGCCAACGTCCTGACTTTC
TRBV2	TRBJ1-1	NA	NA	CASSVPGRLNTEAFF	TGTGCCAGCAGTGTCCCGGGACGGTTAAACACTGAAGCTTTCTTT
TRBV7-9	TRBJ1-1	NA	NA	CASSLVGRGTEAFF	TGTGCCAGCAGCTTAGTAGGTAGGGGAACTGAAGCTTTCTTT
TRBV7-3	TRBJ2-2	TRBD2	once	CASSLTPREGPLSGELFF	TGTGCCAGCAGCTTAACACCACGGGAGGGCCCTCTCAGCGGGGAGCTGTTTTTT
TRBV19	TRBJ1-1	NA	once	CATDSLNTEAFF	TGTGCCACGGACAGTTTGAACACTGAAGCTTTCTTT
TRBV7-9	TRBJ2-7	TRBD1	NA	CASSTRTGPNYEQYF	TGTGCCAGCAGCACGCGGACAGGGCCAAACTACGAGCAGTACTTC
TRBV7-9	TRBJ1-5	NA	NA	CASSTDRETNQPQHF	TGTGCCAGCAGCACGGACAGAGAAACCAATCAGCCCCAGCATTTT
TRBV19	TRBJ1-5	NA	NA	CASSFGGTAQPQHF	TGTGCCAGTAGTTTCGGGGGGACCGCTCAGCCCCAGCATTTT
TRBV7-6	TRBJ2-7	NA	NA	CASSLYREGYEQYF	TGTGCCAGCAGCTTATACAGGGAGGGCTACGAGCAGTACTTC
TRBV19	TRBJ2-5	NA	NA	CASSIDQGTETQYF	TGTGCCAGTAGTATCGATCAGGGTACGGAGACCCAGTACTTC